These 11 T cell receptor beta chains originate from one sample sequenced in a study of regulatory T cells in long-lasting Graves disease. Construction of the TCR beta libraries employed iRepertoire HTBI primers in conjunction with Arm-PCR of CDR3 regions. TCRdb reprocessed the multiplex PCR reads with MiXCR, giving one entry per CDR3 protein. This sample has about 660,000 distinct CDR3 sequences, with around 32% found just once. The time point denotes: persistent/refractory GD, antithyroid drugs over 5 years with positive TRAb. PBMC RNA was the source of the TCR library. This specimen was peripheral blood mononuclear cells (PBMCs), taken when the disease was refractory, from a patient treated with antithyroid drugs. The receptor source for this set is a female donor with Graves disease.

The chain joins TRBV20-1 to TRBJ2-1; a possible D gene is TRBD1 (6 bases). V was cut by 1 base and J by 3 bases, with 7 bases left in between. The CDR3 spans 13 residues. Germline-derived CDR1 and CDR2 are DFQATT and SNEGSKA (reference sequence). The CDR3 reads CSARGGHYNEQFF. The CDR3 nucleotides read TGCAGTGCTAGAGGGGGGCACTACAATGAGCAGTTCTTC.

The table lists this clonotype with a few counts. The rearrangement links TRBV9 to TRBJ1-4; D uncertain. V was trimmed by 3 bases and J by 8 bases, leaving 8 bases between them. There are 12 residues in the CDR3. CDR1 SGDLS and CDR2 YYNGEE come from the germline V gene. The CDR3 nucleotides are TGTGCCAGCAGCGCCATAGGGGAAAAACTGTTTTTT. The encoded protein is CASSAIGEKLFF.

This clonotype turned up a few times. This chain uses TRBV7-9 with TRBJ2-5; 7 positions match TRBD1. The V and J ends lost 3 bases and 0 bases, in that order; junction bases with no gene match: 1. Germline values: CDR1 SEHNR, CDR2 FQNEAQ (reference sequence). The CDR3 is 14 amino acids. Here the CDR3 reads CASSLTGYQETQYF. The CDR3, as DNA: TGTGCCAGCAGCTTGACAGGGTACCAAGAGACCCAGTACTTC.

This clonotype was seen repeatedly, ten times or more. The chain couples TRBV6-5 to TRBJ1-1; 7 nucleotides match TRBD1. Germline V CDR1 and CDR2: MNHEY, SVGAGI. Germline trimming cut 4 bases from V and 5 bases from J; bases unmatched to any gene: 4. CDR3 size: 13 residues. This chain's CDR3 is CASSFRGRTEAFF. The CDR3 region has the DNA TGTGCCAGCAGTTTTAGGGGGCGGACTGAAGCTTTCTTT.

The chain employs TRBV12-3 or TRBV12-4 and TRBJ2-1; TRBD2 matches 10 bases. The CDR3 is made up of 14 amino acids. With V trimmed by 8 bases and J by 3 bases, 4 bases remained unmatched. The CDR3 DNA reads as TGTGCCAGCTATAAGCGGGAGGGCTACAATGAGCAGTTCTTC. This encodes CASYKREGYNEQFF.

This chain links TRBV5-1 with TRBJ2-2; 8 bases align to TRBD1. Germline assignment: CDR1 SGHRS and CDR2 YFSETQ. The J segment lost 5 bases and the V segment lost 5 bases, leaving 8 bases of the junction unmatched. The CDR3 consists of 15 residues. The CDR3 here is CASRGQGVGTGELFF. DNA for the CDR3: TGCGCCAGCAGAGGACAGGGAGTGGGGACCGGGGAGCTGTTTTTT.

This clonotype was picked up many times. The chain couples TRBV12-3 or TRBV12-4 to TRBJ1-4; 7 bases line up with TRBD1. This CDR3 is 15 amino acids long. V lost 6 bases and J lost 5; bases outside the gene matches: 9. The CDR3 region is CASSPQTGLNEKLFF. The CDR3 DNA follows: TGTGCCAGCAGCCCTCAGACAGGGCTAAATGAAAAACTGTTTTTT.

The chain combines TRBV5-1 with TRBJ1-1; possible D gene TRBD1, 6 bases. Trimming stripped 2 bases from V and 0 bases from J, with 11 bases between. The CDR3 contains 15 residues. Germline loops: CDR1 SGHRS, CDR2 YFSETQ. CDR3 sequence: CASSFAGALNTEAFF. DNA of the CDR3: TGCGCCAGCAGCTTTGCAGGGGCCTTGAACACTGAAGCTTTCTTT.

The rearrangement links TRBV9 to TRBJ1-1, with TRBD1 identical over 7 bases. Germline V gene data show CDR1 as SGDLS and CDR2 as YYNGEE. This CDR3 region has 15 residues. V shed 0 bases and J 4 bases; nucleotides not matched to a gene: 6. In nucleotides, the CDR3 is TGTGCCAGCAGCGTAGACCACAGGGGTGCCACTGAAGCTTTCTTT. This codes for CASSVDHRGATEAFF.

The chain's CDR3 is CASRLGTDRPEAFF. The CDR3 nucleotides read TGTGCCAGCAGATTGGGGACGGACCGACCTGAAGCTTTCTTT. The rearrangement joins TRBV7-9 to TRBJ1-1, with TRBD1 as a possible D gene (5 bases). There are 14 residues in the CDR3. Germline values: CDR1 SEHNR, CDR2 FQNEAQ (reference sequence). V was cut by 6 bases and J by 6 bases, with 17 bases left in between.

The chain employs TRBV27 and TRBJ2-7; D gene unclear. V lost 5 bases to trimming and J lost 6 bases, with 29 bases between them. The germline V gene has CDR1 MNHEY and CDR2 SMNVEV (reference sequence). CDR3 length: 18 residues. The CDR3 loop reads CASSPILPPGPETCEQYF. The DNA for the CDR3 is TGTGCCAGCAGTCCTATCCTGCCTCCGGGCCCCGAAACATGCGAGCAGTACTTC.